The clone carrying this T cell receptor (beta chain) has a handful of counts. This specimen comes from a study of beta chain features in type 1 diabetes. Expressed TCRB transcripts were sequenced, since all the RNA that had been isolated was reverse transcribed. Sequencing was performed with immunoSEQ multiplex PCR; in TCRdb, only in-frame clones are kept and a portion is missing. The sample has about 340,000 clones; around 7.6% are singletons. This CDR3 region has 14 residues. Per the germline V gene, CDR1 is SGDLS and CDR2 is YYNGEE. Trimming took 4 bases from V and 4 from J, leaving 11 bases between them.

The origin of this receptor is a young woman in good health. V and J are TRBV9 and TRBJ2-2; D is unresolved. The specimen sequenced was central memory CD4+ T cells from blood. The CDR3 coding sequence is TGTGCCAGCAGCCAACAGACGGCCACCGGGGAGCTGTTTTTT. Protein: CASSQQTATGELFF.